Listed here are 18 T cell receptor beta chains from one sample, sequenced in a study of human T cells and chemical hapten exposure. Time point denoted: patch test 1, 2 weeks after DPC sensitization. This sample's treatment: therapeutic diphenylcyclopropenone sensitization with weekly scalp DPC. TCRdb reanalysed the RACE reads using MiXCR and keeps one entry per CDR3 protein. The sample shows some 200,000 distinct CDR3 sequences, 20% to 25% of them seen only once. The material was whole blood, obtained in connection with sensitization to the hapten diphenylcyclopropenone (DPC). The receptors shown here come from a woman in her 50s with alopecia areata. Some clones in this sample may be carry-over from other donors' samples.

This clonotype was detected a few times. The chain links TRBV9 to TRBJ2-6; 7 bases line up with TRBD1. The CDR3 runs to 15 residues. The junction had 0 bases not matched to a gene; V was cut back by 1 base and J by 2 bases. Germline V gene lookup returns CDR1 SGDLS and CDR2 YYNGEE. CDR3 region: CASSVRGPGANVLTF. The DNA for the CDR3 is TGTGCCAGCAGCGTAAGGGGGCCTGGGGCCAACGTCCTGACTTTC.

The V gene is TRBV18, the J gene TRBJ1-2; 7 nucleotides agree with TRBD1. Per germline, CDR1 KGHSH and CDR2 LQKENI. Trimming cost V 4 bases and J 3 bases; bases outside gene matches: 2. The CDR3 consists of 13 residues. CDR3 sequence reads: CASSRDRDYGYTF. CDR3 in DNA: TGTGCCAGCTCACGAGACAGGGACTATGGCTACACCTTC.

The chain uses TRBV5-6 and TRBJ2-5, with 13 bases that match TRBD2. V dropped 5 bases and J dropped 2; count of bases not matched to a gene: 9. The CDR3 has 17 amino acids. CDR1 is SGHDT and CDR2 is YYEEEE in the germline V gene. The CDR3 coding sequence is TGTGCCAGCAGTTCACGGACTAGCGGGAGAGGGCAAGAGACCCAGTACTTC. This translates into CASSSRTSGRGQETQYF.

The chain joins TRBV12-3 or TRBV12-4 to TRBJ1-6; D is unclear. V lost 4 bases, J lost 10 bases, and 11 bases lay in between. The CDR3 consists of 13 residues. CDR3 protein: CASSSRAWSPLHF. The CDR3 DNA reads TGTGCCAGCAGTTCGAGGGCATGGTCACCCCTCCACTTT.

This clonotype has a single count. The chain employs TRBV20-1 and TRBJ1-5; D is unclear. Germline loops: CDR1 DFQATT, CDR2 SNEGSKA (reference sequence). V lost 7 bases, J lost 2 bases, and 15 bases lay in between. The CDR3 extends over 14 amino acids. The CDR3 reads CSVSAGTGNQPQHF. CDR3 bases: TGCAGTGTATCCGCGGGTACGGGCAATCAGCCCCAGCATTTT.

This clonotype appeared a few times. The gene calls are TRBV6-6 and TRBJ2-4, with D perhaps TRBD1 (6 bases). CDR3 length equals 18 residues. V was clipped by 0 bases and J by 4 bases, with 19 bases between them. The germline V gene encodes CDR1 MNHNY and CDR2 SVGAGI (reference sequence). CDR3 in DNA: TGTGCCAGCAGTTACTCGTGGGGCAGGGGACCTACGAAAAACATTCAGTACTTC. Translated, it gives CASSYSWGRGPTKNIQYF.

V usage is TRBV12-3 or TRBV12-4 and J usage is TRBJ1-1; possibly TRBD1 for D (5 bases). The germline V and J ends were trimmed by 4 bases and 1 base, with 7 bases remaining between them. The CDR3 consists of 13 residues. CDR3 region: CASSYGANTEAFF. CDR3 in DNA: TGTGCCAGCAGTTACGGGGCGAACACTGAAGCTTTCTTT.

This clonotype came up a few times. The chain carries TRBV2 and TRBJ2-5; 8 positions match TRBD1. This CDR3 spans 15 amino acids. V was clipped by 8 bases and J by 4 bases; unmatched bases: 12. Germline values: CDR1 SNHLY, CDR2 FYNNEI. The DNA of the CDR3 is TGTGCCAGCCCCCTCGACAGGGGAGGTAGAGAGACCCAGTACTTC. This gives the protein CASPLDRGGRETQYF.

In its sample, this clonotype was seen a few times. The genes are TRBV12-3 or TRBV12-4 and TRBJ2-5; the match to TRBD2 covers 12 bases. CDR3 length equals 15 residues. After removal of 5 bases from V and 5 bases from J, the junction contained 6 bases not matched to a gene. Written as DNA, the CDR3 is TGTGCCAGCAGTCCTCTAGCGGGAGGGAGGGAGACCCAGTACTTC. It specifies CASSPLAGGRETQYF.

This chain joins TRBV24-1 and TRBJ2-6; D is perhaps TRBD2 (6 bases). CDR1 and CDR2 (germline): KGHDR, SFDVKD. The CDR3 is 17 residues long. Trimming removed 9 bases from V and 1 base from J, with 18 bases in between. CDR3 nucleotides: TGTGCCACCGGCGGGGCAGAACCCACTTCTGGGGCCAACGTCCTGACTTTC. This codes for CATGGAEPTSGANVLTF.

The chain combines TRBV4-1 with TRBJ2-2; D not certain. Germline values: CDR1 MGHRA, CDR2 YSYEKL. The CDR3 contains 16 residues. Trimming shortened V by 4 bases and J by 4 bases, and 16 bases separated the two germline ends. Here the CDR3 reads CASSLGIGAVTGELFF. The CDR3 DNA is TGCGCCAGCAGCCTAGGGATAGGCGCAGTCACCGGGGAGCTGTTTTTT.

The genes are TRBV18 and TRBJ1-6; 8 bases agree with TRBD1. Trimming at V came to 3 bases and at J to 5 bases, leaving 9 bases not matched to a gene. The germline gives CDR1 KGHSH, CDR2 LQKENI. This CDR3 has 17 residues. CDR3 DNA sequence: TGTGCCAGCTCACCGAGTGGCAGGGGGCGAAATAATTCACCCCTCCACTTT. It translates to CASSPSGRGRNNSPLHF.

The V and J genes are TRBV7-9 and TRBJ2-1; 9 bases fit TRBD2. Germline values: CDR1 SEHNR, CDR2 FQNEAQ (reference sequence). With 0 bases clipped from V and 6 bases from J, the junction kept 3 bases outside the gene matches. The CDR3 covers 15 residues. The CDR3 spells CASSLASGSFNEQFF. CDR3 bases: TGTGCCAGCAGCTTAGCTAGCGGGAGTTTCAATGAGCAGTTCTTC. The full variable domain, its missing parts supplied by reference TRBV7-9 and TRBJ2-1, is DTGVSQNPRHKITKRGQNVTFRCDPISEHNRLYWYRQTLGQGPEFLTYFQNEAQLEKSRLLSDRFSAERPKGSFSTLEIQRTEQGDSAMYLCASSLASGSFNEQFFGPGTRLTVL.

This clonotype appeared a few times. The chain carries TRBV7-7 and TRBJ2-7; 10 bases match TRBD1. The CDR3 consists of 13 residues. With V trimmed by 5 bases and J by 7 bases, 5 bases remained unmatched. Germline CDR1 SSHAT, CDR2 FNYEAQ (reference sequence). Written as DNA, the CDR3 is TGTGCCAGCAGCACGGACAGGGGGAGGGAGCAGTACTTC. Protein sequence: CASSTDRGREQYF.

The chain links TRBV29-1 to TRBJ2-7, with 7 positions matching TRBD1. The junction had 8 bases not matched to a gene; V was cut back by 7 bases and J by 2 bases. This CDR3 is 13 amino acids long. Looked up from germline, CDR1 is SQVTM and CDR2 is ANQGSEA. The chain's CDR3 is CSAHGTVAYEQYF. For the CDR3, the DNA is TGCAGCGCCCACGGGACAGTTGCCTACGAGCAGTACTTC.

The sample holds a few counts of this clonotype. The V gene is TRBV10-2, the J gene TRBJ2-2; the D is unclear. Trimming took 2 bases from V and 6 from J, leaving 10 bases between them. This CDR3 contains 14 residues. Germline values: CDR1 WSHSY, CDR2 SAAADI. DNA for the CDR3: TGCGCCAGCAGTGAGACCTCTCGGGCCGGGGAGCTGTTTTTT. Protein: CASSETSRAGELFF.

This chain's CDR3 is CASSQTTTGELFF. As DNA, the CDR3 is TGTGCCAGCAGCCAGACTACTACCGGGGAGCTGTTTTTT. The chain joins TRBV3-1 to TRBJ2-2; D might be TRBD2 (5 bases). The CDR3 runs to 13 residues. The germline gives CDR1 LGHDT, CDR2 YNNKEL (reference sequence). V lost 3 bases to trimming and J lost 5 bases, with 7 bases between them. Together with reference TRBV3-1 and TRBJ2-2, the CDR3 gives the full variable domain: DTAVSQTPKYLVTQMGNDKSIKCEQNLGHDTMYWYKQDSKKFLKIMFSYNNKELIINETVPNRFSPKSPDKAHLNLHINSLELGDSAVYFCASSQTTTGELFFGEGSRLTVL.

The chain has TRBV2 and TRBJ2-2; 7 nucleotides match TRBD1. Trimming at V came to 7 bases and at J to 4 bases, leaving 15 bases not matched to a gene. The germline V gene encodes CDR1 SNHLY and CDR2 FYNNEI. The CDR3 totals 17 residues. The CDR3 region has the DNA TGTGCCAGCAAGGCTAGGCTGAATTACAGGGGCACCGGGGAGCTGTTTTTT. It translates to CASKARLNYRGTGELFF.